The entry that follows covers one T cell receptor (beta chain) sequence. Its cognate antigen is unknown. Culture lasted around eleven days before CD4+ T cell isolation. Two doses of BNT162b2 or mRNA-1273 vaccine were administered to participants. Clones were sequenced by immunoSEQ multiplex PCR, and TCRdb holds only the in-frame ones, with some missing. The data contain about 71,000 clones, roughly four fifths of them singletons. This sample is part of a study of vaccination effects on CD4 cells after COVID-19. For the study at large: Wells each received 2 million or so PBMC, cultured with 10 IU/ml IL-2 and roughly 9.4 ug/ml peptides.

This CDR3 is built from 16 residues. V shed 7 bases and J 5 bases; nucleotides not matched to a gene: 8. Looked up from germline, CDR1 is LNHDA and CDR2 is SQIVND (reference sequence). The sequence was collected from a human donor who received a COVID-19 vaccine. The rearrangement links TRBV19 to TRBJ2-2; 12 bases are a match to TRBD2. The sample in question was CD4+ T cells from PBMCs cultured without peptide, obtained after COVID-19 vaccination. The CDR3 nucleotides are TGTGCCAGTAAGCCCCTAGCGGGGGGGACGACCGGGGAGCTGTTTTTT. Its protein is CASKPLAGGTTGELFF.